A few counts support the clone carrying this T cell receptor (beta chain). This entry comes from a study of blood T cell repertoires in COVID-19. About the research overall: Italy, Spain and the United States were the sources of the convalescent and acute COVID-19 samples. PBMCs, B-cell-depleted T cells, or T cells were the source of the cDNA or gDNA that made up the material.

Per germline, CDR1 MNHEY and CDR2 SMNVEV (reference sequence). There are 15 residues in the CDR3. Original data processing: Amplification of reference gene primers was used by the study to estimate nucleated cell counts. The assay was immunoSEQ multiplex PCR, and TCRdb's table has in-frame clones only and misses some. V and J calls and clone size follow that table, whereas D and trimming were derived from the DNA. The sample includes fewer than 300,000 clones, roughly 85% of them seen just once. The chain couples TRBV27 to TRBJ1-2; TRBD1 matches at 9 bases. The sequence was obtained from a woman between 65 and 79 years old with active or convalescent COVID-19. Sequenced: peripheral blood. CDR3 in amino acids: CAGGDRDIISYGYTF. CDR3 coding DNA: TGTGCTGGTGGGGACAGGGATATAATTAGCTATGGCTACACCTTC.